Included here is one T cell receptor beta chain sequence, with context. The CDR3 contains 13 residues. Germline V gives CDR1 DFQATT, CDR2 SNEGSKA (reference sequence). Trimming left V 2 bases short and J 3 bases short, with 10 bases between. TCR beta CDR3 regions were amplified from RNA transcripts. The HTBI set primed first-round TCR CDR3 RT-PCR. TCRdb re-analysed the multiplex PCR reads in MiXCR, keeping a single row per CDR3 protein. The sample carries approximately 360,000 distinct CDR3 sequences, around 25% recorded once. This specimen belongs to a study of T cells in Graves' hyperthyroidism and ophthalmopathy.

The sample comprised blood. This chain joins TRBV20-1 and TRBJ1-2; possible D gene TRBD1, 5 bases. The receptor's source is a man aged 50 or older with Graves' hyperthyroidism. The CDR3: CSARTGTDYGYTF. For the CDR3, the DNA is TGCAGTGCTAGAACCGGGACTGACTATGGCTACACCTTC.